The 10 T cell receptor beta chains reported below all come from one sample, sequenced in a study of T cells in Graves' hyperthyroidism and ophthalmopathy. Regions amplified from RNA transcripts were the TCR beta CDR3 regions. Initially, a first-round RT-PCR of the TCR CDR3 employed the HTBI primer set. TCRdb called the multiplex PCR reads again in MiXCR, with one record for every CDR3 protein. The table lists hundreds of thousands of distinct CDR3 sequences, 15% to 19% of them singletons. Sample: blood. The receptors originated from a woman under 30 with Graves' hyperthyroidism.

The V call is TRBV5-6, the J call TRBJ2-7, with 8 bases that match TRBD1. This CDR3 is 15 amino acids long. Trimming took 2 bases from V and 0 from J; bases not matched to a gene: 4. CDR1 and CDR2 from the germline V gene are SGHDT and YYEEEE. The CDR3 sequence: CASSFRGTGSYEQYF. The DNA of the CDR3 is TGTGCCAGCAGCTTCCGGGGGACAGGCTCCTACGAGCAGTACTTC.

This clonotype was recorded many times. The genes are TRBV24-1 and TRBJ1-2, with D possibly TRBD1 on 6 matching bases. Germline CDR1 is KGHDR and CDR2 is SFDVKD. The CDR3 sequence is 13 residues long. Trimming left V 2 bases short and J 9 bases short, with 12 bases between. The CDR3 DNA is TGTGCCACCAGTGATTGGGGGGCGCGGAGCTACACCTTC. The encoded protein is CATSDWGARSYTF.

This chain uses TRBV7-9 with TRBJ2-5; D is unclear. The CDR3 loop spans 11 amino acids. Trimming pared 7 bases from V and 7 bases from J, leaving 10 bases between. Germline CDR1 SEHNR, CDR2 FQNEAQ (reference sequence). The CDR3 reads CASTSPLTQYF. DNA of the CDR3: TGTGCCAGCACCTCACCCCTGACCCAGTACTTC.

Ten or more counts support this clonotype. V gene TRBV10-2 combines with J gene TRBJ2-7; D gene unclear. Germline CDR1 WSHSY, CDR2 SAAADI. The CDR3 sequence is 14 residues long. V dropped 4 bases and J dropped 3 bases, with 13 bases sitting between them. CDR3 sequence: CASSVESDSYEQYF. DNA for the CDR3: TGCGCCAGCAGTGTCGAGTCGGATAGCTACGAGCAGTACTTC.

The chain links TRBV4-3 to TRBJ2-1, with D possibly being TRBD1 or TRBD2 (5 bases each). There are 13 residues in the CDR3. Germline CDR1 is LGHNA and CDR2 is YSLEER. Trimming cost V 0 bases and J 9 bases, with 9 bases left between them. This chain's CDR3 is CASSQDRGAEQFF. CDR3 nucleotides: TGCGCCAGCAGCCAAGATCGGGGCGCTGAGCAGTTCTTC.

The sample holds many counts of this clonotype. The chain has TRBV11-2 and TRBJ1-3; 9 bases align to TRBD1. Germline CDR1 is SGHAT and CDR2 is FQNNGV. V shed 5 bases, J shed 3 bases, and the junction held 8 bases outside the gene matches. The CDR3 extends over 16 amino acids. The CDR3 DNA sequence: TGTGCCAGCAGCCCGGGGACAGGGATGGTTGGAAACACCATATATTTT. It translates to CASSPGTGMVGNTIYF.

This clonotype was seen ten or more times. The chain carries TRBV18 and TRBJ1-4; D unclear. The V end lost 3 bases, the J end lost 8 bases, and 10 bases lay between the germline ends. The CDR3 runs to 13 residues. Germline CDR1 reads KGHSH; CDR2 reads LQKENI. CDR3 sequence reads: CASSPFLGEKLFF. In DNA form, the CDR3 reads TGTGCCAGCTCACCCTTCCTGGGGGAAAAACTGTTTTTT. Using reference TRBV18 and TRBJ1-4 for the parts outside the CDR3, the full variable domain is NAGVMQNPRHLVRRRGQEARLRCSPMKGHSHVYWYRQLPEEGLKFMVYLQKENIIDESGMPKERFSAEFPKEGPSILRIQQVVRGDSAAYFCASSPFLGEKLFFGSGTQLSVL.

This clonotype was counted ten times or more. In DNA form, the CDR3 reads TGTGCCAGCAGGCCACAGGAAGACGCTAGCGGGCAGGAAGGAGATACGCAGTATTTT. Its translation: CASRPQEDASGQEGDTQYF. The gene calls are TRBV12-3 or TRBV12-4 and TRBJ2-3; 8 nucleotides match TRBD2. The CDR3 is 19 residues long. V lost 6 bases and J lost 5; bases outside the gene matches: 22.

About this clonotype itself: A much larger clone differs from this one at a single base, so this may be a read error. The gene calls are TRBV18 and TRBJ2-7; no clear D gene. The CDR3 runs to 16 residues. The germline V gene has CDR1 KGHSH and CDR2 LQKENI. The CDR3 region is CASSPESYPMSFEQYF. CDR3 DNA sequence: TGTGCCAGCTCACCAGAGAGTTACCCCATGTCCTTCGAGCAGTACTTC.

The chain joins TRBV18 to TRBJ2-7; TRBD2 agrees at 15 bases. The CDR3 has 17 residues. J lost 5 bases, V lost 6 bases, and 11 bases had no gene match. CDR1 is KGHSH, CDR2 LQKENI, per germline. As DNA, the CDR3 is TGTGCCAGCTCGCGGTCCGGGACTAGCGGGGGGCCCAACGAGCAGTACTTC. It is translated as CASSRSGTSGGPNEQYF.